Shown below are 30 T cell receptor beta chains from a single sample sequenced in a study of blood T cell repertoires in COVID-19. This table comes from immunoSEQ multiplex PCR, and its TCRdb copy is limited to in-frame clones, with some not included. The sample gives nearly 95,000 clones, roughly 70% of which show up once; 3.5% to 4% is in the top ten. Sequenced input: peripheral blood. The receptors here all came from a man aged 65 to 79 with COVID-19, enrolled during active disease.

CDR3 DNA: TGTGCCAGCAGTTTTGCTACCGGGACAGGGACCATTCAGTACTTC. Translated: CASSFATGTGTIQYF. The chain carries TRBV28 and TRBJ2-4; 9 positions match TRBD1. The CDR3 is made up of 15 amino acids. Trimming removed 3 bases from V and 9 bases from J; junction bases left unmatched: 9. Germline loops: CDR1 MDHEN, CDR2 SYDVKM.

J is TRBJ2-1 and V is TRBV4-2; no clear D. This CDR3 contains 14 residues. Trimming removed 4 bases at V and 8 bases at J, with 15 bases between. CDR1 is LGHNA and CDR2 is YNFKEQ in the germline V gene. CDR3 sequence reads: CASSLLLSRHEQFF. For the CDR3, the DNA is TGTGCCAGCAGCCTTTTACTCAGCAGGCATGAGCAGTTCTTC.

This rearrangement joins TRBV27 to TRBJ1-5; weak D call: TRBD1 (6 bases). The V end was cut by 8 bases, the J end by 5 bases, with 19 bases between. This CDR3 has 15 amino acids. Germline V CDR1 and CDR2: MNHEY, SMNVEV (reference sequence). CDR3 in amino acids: CASGLRTEAHQPQHF. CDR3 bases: TGTGCCAGCGGCCTAAGGACAGAGGCCCATCAGCCCCAGCATTTT.

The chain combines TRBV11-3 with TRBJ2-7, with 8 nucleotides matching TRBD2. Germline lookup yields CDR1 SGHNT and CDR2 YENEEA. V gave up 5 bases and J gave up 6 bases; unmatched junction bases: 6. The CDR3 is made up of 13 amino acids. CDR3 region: CASSTGGAAEQYF. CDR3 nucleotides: TGTGCCAGCAGCACGGGAGGGGCCGCCGAGCAGTACTTC.

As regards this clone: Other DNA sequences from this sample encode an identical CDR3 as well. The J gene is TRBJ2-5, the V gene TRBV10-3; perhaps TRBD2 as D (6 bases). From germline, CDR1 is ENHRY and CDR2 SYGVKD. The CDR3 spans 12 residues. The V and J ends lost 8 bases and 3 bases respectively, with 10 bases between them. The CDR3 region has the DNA TGTGCCATCCGGGGCGGGGAAGAGACCCAGTACTTC. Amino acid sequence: CAIRGGEETQYF.

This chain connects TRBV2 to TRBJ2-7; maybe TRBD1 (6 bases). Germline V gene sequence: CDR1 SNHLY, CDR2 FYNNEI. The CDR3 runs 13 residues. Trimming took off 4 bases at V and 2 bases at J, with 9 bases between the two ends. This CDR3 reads CASSADRTYEQYF. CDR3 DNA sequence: TGTGCCAGCAGTGCCGACAGGACCTACGAGCAGTACTTC.

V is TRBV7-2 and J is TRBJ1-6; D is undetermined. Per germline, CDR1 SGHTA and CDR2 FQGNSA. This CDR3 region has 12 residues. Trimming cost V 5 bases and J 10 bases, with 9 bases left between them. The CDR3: CASSKRGSPLHF. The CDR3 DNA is TGTGCCAGCAGCAAACGCGGGTCACCCCTCCACTTT.

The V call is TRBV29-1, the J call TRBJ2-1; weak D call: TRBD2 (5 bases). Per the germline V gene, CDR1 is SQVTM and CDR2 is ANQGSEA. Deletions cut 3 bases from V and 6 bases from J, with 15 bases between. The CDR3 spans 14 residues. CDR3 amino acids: CSVEGARWANEQFF. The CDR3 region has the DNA TGCAGCGTTGAGGGAGCGCGTTGGGCCAATGAGCAGTTCTTC.

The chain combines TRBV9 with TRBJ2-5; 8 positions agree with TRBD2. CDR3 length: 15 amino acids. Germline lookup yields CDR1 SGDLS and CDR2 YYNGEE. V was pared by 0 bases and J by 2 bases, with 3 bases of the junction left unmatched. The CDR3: CASSVGLAKQETQYF. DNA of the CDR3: TGTGCCAGCAGCGTAGGACTAGCGAAACAAGAGACCCAGTACTTC.

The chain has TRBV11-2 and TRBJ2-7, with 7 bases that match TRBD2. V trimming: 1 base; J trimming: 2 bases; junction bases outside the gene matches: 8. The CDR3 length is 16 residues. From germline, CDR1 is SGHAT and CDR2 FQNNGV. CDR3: CASSLGGGRGTYEQYF. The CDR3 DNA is TGTGCCAGCAGCTTAGGAGGCGGGAGAGGTACCTACGAGCAGTACTTC.

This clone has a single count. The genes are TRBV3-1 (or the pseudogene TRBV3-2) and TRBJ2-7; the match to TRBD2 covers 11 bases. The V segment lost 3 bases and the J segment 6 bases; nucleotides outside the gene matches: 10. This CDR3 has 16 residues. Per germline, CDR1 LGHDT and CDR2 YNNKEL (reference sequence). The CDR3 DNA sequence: TGTGCCAGCAGCCAGGGCAACCCGGGACTAGCGGCCGAGCAGTACTTC. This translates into CASSQGNPGLAAEQYF.

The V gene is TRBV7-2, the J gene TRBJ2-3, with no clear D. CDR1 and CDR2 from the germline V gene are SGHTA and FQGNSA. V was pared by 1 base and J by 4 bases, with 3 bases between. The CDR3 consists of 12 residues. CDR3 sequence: CASSLDSDTQYF. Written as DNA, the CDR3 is TGTGCCAGCAGCTTAGACTCAGATACGCAGTATTTT.

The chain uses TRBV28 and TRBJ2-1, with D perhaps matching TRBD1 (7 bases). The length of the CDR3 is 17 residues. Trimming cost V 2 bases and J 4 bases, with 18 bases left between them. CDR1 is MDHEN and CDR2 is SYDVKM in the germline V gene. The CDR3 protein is CASSLVHPTGTYNEQFF. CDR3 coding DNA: TGTGCCAGCAGTTTAGTTCATCCGACAGGGACTTACAATGAGCAGTTCTTC.

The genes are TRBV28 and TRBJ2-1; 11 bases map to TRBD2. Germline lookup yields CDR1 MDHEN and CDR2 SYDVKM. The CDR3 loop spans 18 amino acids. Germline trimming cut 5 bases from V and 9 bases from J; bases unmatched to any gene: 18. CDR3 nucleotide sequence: TGTGCCAGCAGTACCTTCCCTACTAGCGGGAGAGACTTCGGTGAGCAGTTCTTC. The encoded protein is CASSTFPTSGRDFGEQFF.

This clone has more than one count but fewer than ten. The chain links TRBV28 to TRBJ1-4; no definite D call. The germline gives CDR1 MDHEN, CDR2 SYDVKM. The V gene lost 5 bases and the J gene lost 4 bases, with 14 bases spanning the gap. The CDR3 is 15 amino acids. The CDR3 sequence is CASSLPTAGNEKLFF. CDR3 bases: TGTGCCAGCAGTCTCCCTACGGCGGGTAATGAAAAACTGTTTTTT.

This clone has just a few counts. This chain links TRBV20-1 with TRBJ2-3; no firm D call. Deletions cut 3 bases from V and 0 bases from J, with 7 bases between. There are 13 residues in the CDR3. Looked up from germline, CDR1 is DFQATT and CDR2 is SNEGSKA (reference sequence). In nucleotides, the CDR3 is TGCAGTGCTAGTGAATCGAGCACAGATACGCAGTATTTT. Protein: CSASESSTDTQYF.

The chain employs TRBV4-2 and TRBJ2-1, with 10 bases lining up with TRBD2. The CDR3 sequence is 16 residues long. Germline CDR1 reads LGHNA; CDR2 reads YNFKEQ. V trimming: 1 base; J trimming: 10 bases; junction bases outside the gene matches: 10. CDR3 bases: TGTGCCAGCAGCCAAGGGGGGCTAGCGGGAGCCGGGGAGCAGTTCTTC. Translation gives CASSQGGLAGAGEQFF.

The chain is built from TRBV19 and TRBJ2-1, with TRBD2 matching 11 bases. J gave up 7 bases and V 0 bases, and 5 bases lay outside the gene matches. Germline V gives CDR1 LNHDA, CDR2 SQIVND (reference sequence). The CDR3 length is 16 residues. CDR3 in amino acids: CASSIEASGRYNEQFF. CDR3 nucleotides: TGTGCCAGTAGTATAGAAGCTAGCGGGAGGTATAATGAGCAGTTCTTC.

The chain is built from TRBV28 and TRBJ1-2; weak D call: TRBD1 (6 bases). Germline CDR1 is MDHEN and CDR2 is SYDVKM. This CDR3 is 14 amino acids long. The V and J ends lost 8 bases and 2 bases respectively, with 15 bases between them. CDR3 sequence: CASSGQPINYGYTF. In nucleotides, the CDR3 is TGTGCCAGCTCGGGACAACCGATAAACTATGGCTACACCTTC.

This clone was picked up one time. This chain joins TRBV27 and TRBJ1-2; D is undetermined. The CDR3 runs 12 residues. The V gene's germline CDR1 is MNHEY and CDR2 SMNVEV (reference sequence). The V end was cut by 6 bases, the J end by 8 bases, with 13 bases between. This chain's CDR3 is CASREDLGGYTF. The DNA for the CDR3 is TGTGCCAGCAGGGAGGACCTCGGAGGCTACACCTTC.

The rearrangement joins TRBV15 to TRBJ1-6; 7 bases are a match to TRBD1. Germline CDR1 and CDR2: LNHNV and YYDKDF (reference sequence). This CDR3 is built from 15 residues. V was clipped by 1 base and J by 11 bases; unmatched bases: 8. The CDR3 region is CATSRGGYRGAPLHF. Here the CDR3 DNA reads TGTGCCACCAGCAGAGGGGGCTACAGGGGAGCACCCCTCCACTTT.

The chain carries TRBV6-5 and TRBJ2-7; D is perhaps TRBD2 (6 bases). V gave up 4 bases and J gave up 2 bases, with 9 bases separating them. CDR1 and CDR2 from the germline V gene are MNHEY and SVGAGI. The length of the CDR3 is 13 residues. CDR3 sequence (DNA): TGTGCCAGCAGTTCCGGACTACCCTACGAGCAGTACTTC. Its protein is CASSSGLPYEQYF.

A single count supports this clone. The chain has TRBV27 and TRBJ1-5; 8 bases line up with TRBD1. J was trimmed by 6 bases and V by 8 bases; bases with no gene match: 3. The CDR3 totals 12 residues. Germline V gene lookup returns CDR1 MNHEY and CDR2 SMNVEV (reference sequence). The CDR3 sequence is CASGQGAQPQHF. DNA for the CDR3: TGTGCCAGCGGACAGGGTGCTCAGCCCCAGCATTTT.

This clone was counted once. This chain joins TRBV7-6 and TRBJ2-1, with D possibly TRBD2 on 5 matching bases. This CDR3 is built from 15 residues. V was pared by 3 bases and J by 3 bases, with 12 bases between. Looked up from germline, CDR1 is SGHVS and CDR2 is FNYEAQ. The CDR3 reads CASSFRDGVYNEQFF. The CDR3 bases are TGTGCCAGCAGCTTTCGCGACGGGGTCTACAATGAGCAGTTCTTC.

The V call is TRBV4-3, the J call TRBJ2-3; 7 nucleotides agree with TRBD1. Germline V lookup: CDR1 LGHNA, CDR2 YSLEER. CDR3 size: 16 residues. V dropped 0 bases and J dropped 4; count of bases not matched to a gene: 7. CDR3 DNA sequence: TGCGCCAGCAGCCAAGAGGGGACAGTCGGCGCAGATACGCAGTATTTT. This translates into CASSQEGTVGADTQYF.

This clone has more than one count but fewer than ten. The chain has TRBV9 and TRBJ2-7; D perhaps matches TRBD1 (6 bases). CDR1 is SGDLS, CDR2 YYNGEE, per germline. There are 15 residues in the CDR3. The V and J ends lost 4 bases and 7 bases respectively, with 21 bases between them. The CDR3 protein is CASSPAGQPLGEQYF. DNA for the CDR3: TGTGCCAGCAGCCCCGCCGGACAGCCCCTTGGGGAGCAGTACTTC.

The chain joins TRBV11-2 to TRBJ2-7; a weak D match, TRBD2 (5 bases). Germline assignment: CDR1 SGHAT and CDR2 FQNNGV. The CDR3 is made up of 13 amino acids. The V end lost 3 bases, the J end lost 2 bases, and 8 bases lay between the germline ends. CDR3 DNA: TGTGCCAGCAGCTTTGGACTTGCCTACGAGCAGTACTTC. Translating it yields CASSFGLAYEQYF.

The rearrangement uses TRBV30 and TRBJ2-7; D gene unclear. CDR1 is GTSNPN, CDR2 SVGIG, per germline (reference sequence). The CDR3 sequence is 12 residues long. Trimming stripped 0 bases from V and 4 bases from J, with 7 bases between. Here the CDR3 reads CAWSVLRYEQYF. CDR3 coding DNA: TGTGCCTGGAGTGTACTACGGTACGAGCAGTACTTC.

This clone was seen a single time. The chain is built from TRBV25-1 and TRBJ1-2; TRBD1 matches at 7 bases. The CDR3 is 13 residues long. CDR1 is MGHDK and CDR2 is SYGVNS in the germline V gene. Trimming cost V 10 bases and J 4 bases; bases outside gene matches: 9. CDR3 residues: CATSTGPSYGYTF. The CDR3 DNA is TGTGCCACCTCGACAGGGCCCAGCTATGGCTACACCTTC.

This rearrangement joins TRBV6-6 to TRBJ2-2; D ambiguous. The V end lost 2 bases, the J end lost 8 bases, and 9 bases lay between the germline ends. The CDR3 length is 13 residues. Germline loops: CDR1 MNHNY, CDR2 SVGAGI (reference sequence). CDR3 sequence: CASSYDISGELFF. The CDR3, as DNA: TGTGCCAGCAGTTACGACATTTCGGGGGAGCTGTTTTTT.